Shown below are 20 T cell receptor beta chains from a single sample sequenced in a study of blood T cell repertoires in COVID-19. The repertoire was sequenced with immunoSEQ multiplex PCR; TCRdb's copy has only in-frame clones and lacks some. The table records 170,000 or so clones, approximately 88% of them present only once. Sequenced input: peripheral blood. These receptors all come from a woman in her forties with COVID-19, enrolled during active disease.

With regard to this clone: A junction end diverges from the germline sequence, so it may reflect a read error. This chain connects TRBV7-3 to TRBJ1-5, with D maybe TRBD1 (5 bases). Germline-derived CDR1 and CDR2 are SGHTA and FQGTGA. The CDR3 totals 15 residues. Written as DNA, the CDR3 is TGTGCCAGCAAAGAGGGGTCAGGGAGGAATCGGCCCCAGCATTTT. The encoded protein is CASKEGSGRNRPQHF. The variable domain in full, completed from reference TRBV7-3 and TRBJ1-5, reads GAGVSQTPSNKVTEKGKYVELRCDPISGHTALYWYRQSLGQGPEFLIYFQGTGAADDSGLPNDRFFAVRPEGSVSTLKIQRTERGDSAVYLCASKEGSGRNRPQHFGDGTRLSIL.

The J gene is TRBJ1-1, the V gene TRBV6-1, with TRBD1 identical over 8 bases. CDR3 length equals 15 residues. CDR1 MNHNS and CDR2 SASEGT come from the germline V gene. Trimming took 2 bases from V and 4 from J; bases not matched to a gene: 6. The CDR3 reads CASSERTGSVTEAFF. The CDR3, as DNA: TGTGCCAGCAGTGAAAGGACAGGGAGTGTCACTGAAGCTTTCTTT.

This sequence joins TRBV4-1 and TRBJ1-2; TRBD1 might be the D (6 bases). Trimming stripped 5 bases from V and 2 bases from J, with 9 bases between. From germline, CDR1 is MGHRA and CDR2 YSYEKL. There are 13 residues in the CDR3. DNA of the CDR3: TGCGCCAGCAGCGATACAGGGAACTATGGCTACACCTTC. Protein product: CASSDTGNYGYTF.

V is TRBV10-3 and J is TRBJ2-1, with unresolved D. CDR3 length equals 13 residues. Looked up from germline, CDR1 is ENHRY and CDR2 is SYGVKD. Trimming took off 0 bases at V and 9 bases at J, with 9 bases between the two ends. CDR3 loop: CAISESVGVEQFF. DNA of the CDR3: TGTGCCATCAGTGAGTCTGTTGGAGTTGAGCAGTTCTTC.

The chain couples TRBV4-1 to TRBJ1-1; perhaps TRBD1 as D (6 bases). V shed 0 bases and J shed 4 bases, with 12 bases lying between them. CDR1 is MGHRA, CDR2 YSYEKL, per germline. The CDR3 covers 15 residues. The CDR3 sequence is CASSQESRGTTEAFF. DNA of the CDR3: TGCGCCAGCAGCCAAGAATCGAGGGGGACCACTGAAGCTTTCTTT.

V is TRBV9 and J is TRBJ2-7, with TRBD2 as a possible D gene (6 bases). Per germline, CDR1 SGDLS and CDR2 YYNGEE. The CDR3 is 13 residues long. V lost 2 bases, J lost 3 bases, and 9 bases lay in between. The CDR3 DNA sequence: TGTGCCAGCAGCGTTCGCGGGAACTACGAGCAGTACTTC. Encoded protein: CASSVRGNYEQYF. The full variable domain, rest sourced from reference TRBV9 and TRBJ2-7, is DSGVTQTPKHLITATGQRVTLRCSPRSGDLSVYWYQQSLDQGLQFLIQYYNGEERAKGNILERFSAQQFPDLHSELNLSSLELGDSALYFCASSVRGNYEQYFGPGTRLTVT.

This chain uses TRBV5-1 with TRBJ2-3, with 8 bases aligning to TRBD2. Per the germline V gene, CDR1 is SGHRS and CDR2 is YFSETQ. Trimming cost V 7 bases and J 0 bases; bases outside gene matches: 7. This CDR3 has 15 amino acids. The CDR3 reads CASCERGGSTDTQYF. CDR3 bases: TGCGCCAGCTGTGAACGGGGGGGAAGCACAGATACGCAGTATTTT.

The CDR3 loop is CASSFPGSAYEQYF. CDR3 DNA: TGCGCCAGCAGCTTCCCCGGAAGCGCCTACGAGCAGTACTTC. The chain has TRBV5-1 and TRBJ2-7; D is unclear. The CDR3 consists of 14 residues. The ends were cut back, 2 bases at V and 2 bases at J, with 11 bases in the middle. Germline V lookup: CDR1 SGHRS, CDR2 YFSETQ. Using reference TRBV5-1 and TRBJ2-7 for the parts outside the CDR3, the full variable domain is KAGVTQTPRYLIKTRGQQVTLSCSPISGHRSVSWYQQTPGQGLQFLFEYFSETQRNKGNFPGRFSGRQFSNSRSEMNVSTLELGDSALYLCASSFPGSAYEQYFGPGTRLTVT.

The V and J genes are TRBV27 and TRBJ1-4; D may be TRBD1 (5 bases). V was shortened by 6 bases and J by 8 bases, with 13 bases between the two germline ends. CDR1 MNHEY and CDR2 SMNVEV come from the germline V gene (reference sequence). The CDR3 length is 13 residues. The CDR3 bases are TGTGCCAGCAGGGGGAGGGGTGGGGAAAAACTGTTTTTT. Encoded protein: CASRGRGGEKLFF.

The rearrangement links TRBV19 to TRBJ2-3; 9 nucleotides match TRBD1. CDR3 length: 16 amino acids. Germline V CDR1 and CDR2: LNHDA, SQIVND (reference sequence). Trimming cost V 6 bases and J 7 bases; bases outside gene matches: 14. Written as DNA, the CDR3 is TGTGCCAGTAGCTTTGATTGGACAGGGGCTCGAAATACGCAGTATTTT. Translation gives CASSFDWTGARNTQYF.

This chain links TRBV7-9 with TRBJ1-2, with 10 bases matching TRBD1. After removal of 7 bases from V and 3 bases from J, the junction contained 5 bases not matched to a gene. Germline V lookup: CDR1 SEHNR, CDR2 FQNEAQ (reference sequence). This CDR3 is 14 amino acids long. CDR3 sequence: CASTGTGVDYGYTF. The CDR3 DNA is TGTGCCAGCACGGGGACAGGGGTGGACTATGGCTACACCTTC.

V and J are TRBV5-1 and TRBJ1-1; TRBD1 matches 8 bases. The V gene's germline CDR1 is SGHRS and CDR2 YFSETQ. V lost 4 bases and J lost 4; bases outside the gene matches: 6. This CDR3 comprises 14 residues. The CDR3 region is CASSRSGGGTEAFF. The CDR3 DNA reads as TGCGCCAGCAGCCGTTCAGGGGGCGGCACTGAAGCTTTCTTT. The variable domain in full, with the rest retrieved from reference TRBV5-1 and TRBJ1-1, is KAGVTQTPRYLIKTRGQQVTLSCSPISGHRSVSWYQQTPGQGLQFLFEYFSETQRNKGNFPGRFSGRQFSNSRSEMNVSTLELGDSALYLCASSRSGGGTEAFFGQGTRLTVV.

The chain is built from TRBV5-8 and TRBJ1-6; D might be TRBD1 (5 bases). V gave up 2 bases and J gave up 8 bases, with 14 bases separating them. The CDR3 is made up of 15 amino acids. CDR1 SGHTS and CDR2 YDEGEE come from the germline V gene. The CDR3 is CASSLGEGTDSPLHF. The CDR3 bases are TGTGCCAGCAGCTTAGGGGAGGGGACGGATTCACCCCTCCACTTT.

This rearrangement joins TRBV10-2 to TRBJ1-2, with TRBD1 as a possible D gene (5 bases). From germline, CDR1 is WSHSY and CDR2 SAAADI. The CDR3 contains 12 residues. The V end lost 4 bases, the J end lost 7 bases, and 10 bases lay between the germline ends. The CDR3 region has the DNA TGCGCCAGCAGTGGGCAGGGCGTTGGCTACACCTTC. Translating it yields CASSGQGVGYTF.

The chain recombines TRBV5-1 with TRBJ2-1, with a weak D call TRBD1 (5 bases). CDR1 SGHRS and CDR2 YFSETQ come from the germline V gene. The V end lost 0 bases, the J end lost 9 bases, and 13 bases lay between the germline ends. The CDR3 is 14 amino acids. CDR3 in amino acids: CASSLVAQGTEQFF. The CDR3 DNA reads TGCGCCAGCAGCTTGGTTGCCCAGGGCACTGAGCAGTTCTTC.

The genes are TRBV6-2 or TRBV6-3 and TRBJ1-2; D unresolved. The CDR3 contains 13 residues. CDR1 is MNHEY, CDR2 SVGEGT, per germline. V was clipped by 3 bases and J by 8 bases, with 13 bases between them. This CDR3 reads CASSYRGSGGYTF. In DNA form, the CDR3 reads TGTGCCAGCAGTTATAGAGGGTCCGGCGGCTACACCTTC.

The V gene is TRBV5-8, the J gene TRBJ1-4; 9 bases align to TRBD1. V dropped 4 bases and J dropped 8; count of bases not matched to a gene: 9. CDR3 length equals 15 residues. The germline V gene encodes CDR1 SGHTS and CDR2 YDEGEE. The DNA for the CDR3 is TGTGCCAGCAGCCCCCGAGGGACAGGGTGGGAAAAACTGTTTTTT. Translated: CASSPRGTGWEKLFF.

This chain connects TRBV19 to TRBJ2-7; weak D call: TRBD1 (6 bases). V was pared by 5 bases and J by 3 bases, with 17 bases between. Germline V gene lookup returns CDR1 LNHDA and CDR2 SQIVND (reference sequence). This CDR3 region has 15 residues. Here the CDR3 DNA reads TGTGCCAGTAGTTCCTCCGGGACAACTCTCTACGAGCAGTACTTC. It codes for CASSSSGTTLYEQYF. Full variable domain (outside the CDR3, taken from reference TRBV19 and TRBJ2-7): DGGITQSPKYLFRKEGQNVTLSCEQNLNHDAMYWYRQDPGQGLRLIYYSQIVNDFQKGDIAEGYSVSREKKESFPLTVTSAQKNPTAFYLCASSSSGTTLYEQYFGPGTRLTVT.

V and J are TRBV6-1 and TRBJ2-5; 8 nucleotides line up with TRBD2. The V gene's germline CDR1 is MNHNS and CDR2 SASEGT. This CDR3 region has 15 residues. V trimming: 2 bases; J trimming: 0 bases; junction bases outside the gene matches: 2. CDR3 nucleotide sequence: TGTGCCAGCAGTGAACTACTAGCGGACCAAGAGACCCAGTACTTC. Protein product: CASSELLADQETQYF.

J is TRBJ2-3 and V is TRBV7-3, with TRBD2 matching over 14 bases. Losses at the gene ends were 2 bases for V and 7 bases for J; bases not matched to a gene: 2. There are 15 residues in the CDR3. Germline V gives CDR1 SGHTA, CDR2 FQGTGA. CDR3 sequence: CASSLGLAGGYTQYF. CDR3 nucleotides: TGTGCCAGCAGCTTAGGACTAGCGGGAGGATATACGCAGTATTTT.